This T cell receptor (beta chain) stems from a study of PD-L1 blockade in urothelial cancer. Study in general: Patients arrived having already received 0 to 3 prior chemotherapy regimens. At 6 weeks and at 3 weeks (second dose) after treatment start, blood was analyzed.

The CDR3 consists of 14 residues. CDR1 is SGHTA and CDR2 is FQGNSA in the germline V gene. The ends were cut back, 1 base at V and 3 bases at J, with 9 bases in the middle. Indicated time point: peripheral blood 6 weeks after treatment start. All patients carried locally advanced or metastatic urothelial carcinoma. Some clones are missing from TCRdb's copy, which holds only in-frame ones; the method was immunoSEQ multiplex PCR. The sample lists some 41,000 clones, about 85% occurring once. The starting material was PBMCs, obtained around atezolizumab (anti-PD-L1) treatment. The chain is built from TRBV7-2 and TRBJ1-1; a weak D match, TRBD1 (5 bases). The TCR originated in a man aged 65-85 years with urothelial cancer. CDR3 nucleotides: TGTGCCAGCAGCTTAGTAGAAGGGGACACTGAAGCTTTCTTT. This gives the protein CASSLVEGDTEAFF.